The 10 T cell receptor beta chains below were found in one sample sequenced in a study of blood T cell repertoires in COVID-19. The data were produced by immunoSEQ multiplex PCR, yet TCRdb's version contains in-frame clones alone and is incomplete. The data contain about 140,000 clones, more than 60% of them singletons. The source material was peripheral blood. All receptors come from a man aged 50 to 59 with acute or convalescent COVID-19.

Points on this clone: Other DNA sequences from this sample encode an identical CDR3 as well. V and J are TRBV7-2 and TRBJ2-3, with a possible D match to TRBD2 (5 bases). V was shortened by 5 bases and J by 1 base, with 7 bases between the two germline ends. In germline, CDR1 is SGHTA, CDR2 FQGNSA. The CDR3 runs 13 residues. CDR3 protein: CASSLGGTDTQYF. Written as DNA, the CDR3 is TGTGCCAGCAGCCTCGGGGGCACAGATACGCAGTATTTT.

The rearrangement links TRBV18 to TRBJ1-2; TRBD1 matches 7 bases. Germline values: CDR1 KGHSH, CDR2 LQKENI. The CDR3 sequence is 12 residues long. V lost 5 bases and J lost 8; bases outside the gene matches: 5. The CDR3 coding sequence is TGTGCCAGCTCATCGACAGGGTGGGGCTACACCTTC. Protein product: CASSSTGWGYTF.

The rearrangement links TRBV5-4 to TRBJ2-1, with 12 nucleotides matching TRBD2. Losses at the gene ends were 3 bases for V and 8 bases for J; bases not matched to a gene: 9. The CDR3 is 16 residues long. The germline CDR1 and CDR2 sequences are SGHNT and YYREEE (reference sequence). This CDR3 is CASSSASGGARDEQFF. For the CDR3, the DNA is TGTGCCAGCAGCTCCGCTAGCGGGGGGGCCAGGGATGAGCAGTTCTTC.

V and J are TRBV2 and TRBJ1-1; 7 bases match TRBD1. Germline trimming cut 0 bases from V and 1 base from J; bases unmatched to any gene: 2. Germline-derived CDR1 and CDR2 are SNHLY and FYNNEI. The CDR3 spans 15 residues. DNA of the CDR3: TGTGCCAGCAGTGAAGCTAGACAGGGGAACACTGAAGCTTTCTTT. It is translated as CASSEARQGNTEAFF.

The rearrangement uses TRBV6-5 and TRBJ2-2, with D maybe TRBD1 (7 bases). V lost 5 bases to trimming and J lost 1 base, with 11 bases between them. This CDR3 contains 15 residues. Germline V lookup: CDR1 MNHEY, CDR2 SVGAGI. This CDR3 is CASSQGGLNTGELFF. DNA for the CDR3: TGTGCCAGCAGTCAGGGGGGCCTGAACACCGGGGAGCTGTTTTTT.

This clone is a singleton in its sample. The junction differs from germline at one of its ends, possibly a read error. V gene TRBV14 combines with J gene TRBJ2-7; 9 bases match TRBD1. The germline gives CDR1 SGHDN, CDR2 FVKESK. The CDR3 is 16 residues long. The CDR3 DNA reads TGTGCCAGCAGCCTTGCGGGGACAGGGAATCGATACGGGCAGTACTTC. It yields the protein CASSLAGTGNRYGQYF.

This clone was recorded at least ten times. The chain joins TRBV7-5 to TRBJ1-1. TRBV7-5 has pseudogene status. CDR3 size: 9 residues. The CDR3 coding sequence is TGTGCCAGAAGAAGAGGAGCTTTCTTT. It yields the protein CARRRGAFF.

V is TRBV5-5 and J is TRBJ2-2, with 10 nucleotides matching TRBD2. The junction had 11 bases not matched to a gene; V was cut back by 0 bases and J by 6 bases. CDR3 size: 18 residues. Per germline, CDR1 SGHKS and CDR2 YYEKEE (reference sequence). The CDR3 protein is CASSLDPGSGGTAGELFF. DNA of the CDR3: TGTGCCAGCAGCTTGGATCCCGGTAGCGGGGGGACAGCCGGGGAGCTGTTTTTT.

The chain carries TRBV27 and TRBJ1-5; 8 bases fit TRBD1. The V gene's germline CDR1 is MNHEY and CDR2 SMNVEV (reference sequence). J gave up 5 bases and V 1 base, and 4 bases lay outside the gene matches. The CDR3 runs 15 residues. The CDR3 nucleotides read TGTGCCAGCAGTTTATGGGCAGGGGGCGATCAGCCCCAGCATTTT. Protein sequence: CASSLWAGGDQPQHF.

V usage is TRBV3-1 (or the pseudogene TRBV3-2) and J usage is TRBJ1-6; 7 bases are a match to TRBD1. The CDR3 covers 15 residues. With V trimmed by 4 bases and J by 10 bases, 10 bases remained unmatched. Per germline, CDR1 LGHDT and CDR2 YNNKEL (reference sequence). Written as DNA, the CDR3 is TGTGCCAGCAGCCCTTCCCTAGGGGGCGTCTCACCCCTCCACTTT. As protein: CASSPSLGGVSPLHF.